The TCR beta chain described here comes from a study of T cell responses to AZD1222 COVID-19 vaccine (dated by TCRdb to 2020 to 2023). Background on the whole study: A total of just over 230 trial participants underwent TCR sequencing, of whom approximately 200 had received two doses of AZD1222 and 26 had received two doses of the MenACWY control vaccine. Trial participants were enrolled by age into 18-55, 56-69 and 70-plus year subgroups, with approximately 150, 30 and 60 TCR-sequenced participants respectively.

General conclusions and limits of the study: CD4 TCRs associated with the vaccine covered the entire spike protein, and the dominant responses were in regions 160-218 and 743-854. Epitopes outside the regions mutated in the B.1.351 and B.1.1.7 variants were reportedly recognized by nearly half of the unique spike-specific TCRs. In the small 56-69-year group, the increase in depth fell short of significance, most likely because of low power. Participants were mostly white British, with more females than males. The authors suggested clonal diversity may have been underestimated. No day 14 peak-response samples were available, so repertoires were characterized only after the peak T cell response. Spike-specific TCR breadth and depth rose significantly after two AZD1222 doses compared with day 0 and with MenACWY recipients. Only a handful of AZD1222 recipients were SARS-CoV-2 seropositive at baseline, limiting conclusions about previously exposed vaccinees.

At the junction V is shortened by 5 bases and J by 2 bases, with 13 bases in between. The cysteine opens and the phenylalanine closes a CDR3 of 15 amino acids. Only the CDR3 DNA is retained, 45 bases long and in frame from the first base. CDR1 MDHEN and CDR2 SYDVKM were looked up in the germline V gene. As concerns this clone: It lacks a known antigen. It has no much larger one-base neighbor in the sample; base qualities were not kept.

The CDR3 regions of human TCRbeta chains were subjected to immunosequencing. The paper's processing steps were these. TCRs in the repertoires were matched against a reference library of SARS-CoV-2-specific TCRs that had been generated with the MIRA antigen-specificity platform. Breadth meant the fraction of unique TCRs that were SARS-CoV-2-associated, whereas depth meant the fraction of total T cells that were SARS-CoV-2-associated. Using the MIRA data, each spike-specific TCR was assigned both to the spike region to which the TCR was reactive and to a CD4 or CD8 class. Log10-transformed breadth and depth values were compared by one-way ANOVA with Sidak's multiple comparisons tests. TCRdb took this table from immuneACCESS and kept in-frame rearrangements with V and J called. Such tables lack part of the clones; where checked against another copy, unresolved V genes explain under half of the gap, and the rest is unexplained. The V and J calls and clone size were taken over from that table, and D and trimming were inferred from the DNA. This sample comprises roughly 150,000 clones, 87% of them detected only once. Together, the top ten hold roughly a tenth of the sample.

Explained via the paper, the time point label denotes: about 28 days (+/-7) after the second vaccine dose. AZD1222 recipients with second doses at about 4 weeks or about 12 weeks were pooled, because spike-specific TCR depth and breadth did not differ between schedules. Vaccinee samples came from UK trials COV001 and COV002, including a single-blind randomized controlled phase 2/3 trial of AZD1222 (ChAdOx1 nCoV-19) in healthy adults. For TCRbeta chain sequencing, PBMC samples were collected from trial participants at day 0 and at day 28 after the second dose. The specimen was peripheral blood, collected 28 days after the second AZD1222 dose. This receptor chain uses TRBV28 and TRBJ1-5; TRBD1 is possibly the D segment (5 matching bases). The source is an adult who received the AZD1222 COVID-19 vaccine. The DNA is TGTGCCAGCAGTGGGTTTGGGGCTGGCAATCAGCCCCAGCATTTT. Its protein product is CASSGFGAGNQPQHF.